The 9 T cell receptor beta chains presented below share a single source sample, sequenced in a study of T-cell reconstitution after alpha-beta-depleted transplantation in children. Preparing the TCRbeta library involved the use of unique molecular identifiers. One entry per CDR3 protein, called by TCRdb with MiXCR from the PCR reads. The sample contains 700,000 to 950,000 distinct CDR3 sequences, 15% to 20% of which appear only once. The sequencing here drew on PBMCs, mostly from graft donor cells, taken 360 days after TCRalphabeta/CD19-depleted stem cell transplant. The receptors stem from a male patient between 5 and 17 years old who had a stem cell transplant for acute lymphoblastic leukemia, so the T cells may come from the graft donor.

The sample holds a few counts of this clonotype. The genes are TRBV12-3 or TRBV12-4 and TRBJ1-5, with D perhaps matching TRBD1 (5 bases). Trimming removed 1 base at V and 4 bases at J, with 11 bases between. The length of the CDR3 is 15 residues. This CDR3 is CASSLEGRGNQPQHF. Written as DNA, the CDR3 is TGTGCCAGCAGTTTAGAGGGGAGGGGTAATCAGCCCCAGCATTTT.

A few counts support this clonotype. In DNA form, the CDR3 reads TGTGCCAGCAGACCACTAGCGGACCTAGATACGCAGTATTTT. Its translation is CASRPLADLDTQYF. The chain carries TRBV27 and TRBJ2-3, with 8 bases that match TRBD2. Germline lookup yields CDR1 MNHEY and CDR2 SMNVEV (reference sequence). The CDR3 has 14 amino acids. V shed 6 bases and J 5 bases; nucleotides not matched to a gene: 7.

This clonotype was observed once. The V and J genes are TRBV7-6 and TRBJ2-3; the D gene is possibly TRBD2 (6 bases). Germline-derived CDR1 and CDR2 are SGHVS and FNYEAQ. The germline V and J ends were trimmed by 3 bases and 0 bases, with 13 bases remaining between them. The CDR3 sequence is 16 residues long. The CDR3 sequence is CASSFTISGSTDTQYF. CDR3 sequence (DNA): TGTGCCAGCAGCTTTACTATAAGCGGGAGCACAGATACGCAGTATTTT.

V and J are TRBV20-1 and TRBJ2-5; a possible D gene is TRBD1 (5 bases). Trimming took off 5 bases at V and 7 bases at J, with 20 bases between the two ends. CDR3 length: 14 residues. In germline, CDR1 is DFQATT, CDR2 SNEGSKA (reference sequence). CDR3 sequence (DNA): TGCAGTGCTGGGTTATGGGGCGTGTTTTGGACCCAGTACTTC. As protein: CSAGLWGVFWTQYF.

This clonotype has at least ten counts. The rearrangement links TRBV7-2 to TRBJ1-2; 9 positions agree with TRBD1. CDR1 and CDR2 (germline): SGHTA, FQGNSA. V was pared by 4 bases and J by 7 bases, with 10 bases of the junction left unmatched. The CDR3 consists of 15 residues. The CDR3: CASSSAPGQGGGYTF. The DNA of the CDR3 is TGTGCCAGCAGCTCGGCCCCGGGACAGGGCGGTGGCTACACCTTC.

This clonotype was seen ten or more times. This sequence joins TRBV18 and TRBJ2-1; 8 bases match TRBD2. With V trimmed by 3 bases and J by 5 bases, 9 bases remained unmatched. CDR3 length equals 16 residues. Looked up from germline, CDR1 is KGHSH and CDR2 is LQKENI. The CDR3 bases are TGTGCCAGCTCACCCCTCGGGACTAGGGTCCACAATGAGCAGTTCTTC. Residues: CASSPLGTRVHNEQFF.

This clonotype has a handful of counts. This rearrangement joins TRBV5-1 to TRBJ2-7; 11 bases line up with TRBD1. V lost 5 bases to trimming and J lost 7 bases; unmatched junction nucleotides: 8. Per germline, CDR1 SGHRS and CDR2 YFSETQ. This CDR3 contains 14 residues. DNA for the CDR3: TGCGCCAGCAGAGGACAGGGGGCGGCCTTGGAGCAGTACTTC. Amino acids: CASRGQGAALEQYF.

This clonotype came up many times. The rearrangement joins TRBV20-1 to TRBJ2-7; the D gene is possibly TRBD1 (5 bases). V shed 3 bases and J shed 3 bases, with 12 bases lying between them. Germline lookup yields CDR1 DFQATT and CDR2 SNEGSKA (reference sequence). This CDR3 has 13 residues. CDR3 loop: CSASRGLSYEQYF. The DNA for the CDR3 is TGCAGTGCTAGTAGGGGCCTTAGCTACGAGCAGTACTTC.

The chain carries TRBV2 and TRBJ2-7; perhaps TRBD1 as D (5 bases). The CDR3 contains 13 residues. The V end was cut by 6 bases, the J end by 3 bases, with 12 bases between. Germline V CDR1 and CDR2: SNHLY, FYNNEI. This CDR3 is CASSDRQIYEQYF. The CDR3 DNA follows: TGTGCCAGCAGCGACAGACAAATCTACGAGCAGTACTTC.